The 26 T cell receptor beta chains listed next were all sequenced from one sample in a study of T-cell memory formation after mild COVID-19. TCRdb re-called the 5' RACE reads with MiXCR, one entry per CDR3 protein. The sample holds around 300,000 distinct CDR3 sequences, roughly 18% seen once. Sequenced input: PBMCs or a T cell subset sorted from them (not recorded which). The receptors shown here come from a young man who had mild COVID-19 (a few samples of this study predate the infection). Cell type and time point are not known.

The J gene is TRBJ2-3, the V gene TRBV30; D call uncertain. The germline gives CDR1 GTSNPN, CDR2 SVGIG (reference sequence). With 0 bases removed from V and 5 bases from J, the gap between germline ends came to 9 bases. This CDR3 has 13 amino acids. CDR3 coding DNA: TGTGCCTGGAGTGTTGCTGGGATAGATACGCAGTATTTT. This codes for CAWSVAGIDTQYF.

The chain uses TRBV9 and TRBJ2-5, with TRBD1 as a possible D gene (6 bases). V shed 2 bases and J shed 3 bases, with 17 bases lying between them. The CDR3 has 16 amino acids. In germline, CDR1 is SGDLS, CDR2 YYNGEE. The CDR3 reads CASSVEGRGWEETQYF. The CDR3 DNA sequence: TGTGCCAGCAGCGTCGAAGGCAGGGGTTGGGAAGAGACCCAGTACTTC.

The gene calls are TRBV14 and TRBJ2-7; no clear D gene. The V gene lost 1 base and the J gene lost 3 bases, with 13 bases spanning the gap. The CDR3 totals 15 residues. Per the germline V gene, CDR1 is SGHDN and CDR2 is FVKESK. CDR3 region: CASSQVAGFGYEQYF. CDR3 nucleotide sequence: TGTGCCAGCAGCCAAGTTGCTGGGTTCGGCTACGAGCAGTACTTC.

V and J are TRBV4-2 and TRBJ2-1; a weak D match, TRBD2 (5 bases). CDR1 LGHNA and CDR2 YNFKEQ come from the germline V gene. CDR3 length equals 14 residues. V lost 1 base and J lost 4, with 8 bases in between. CDR3 protein: CASSQGGGYNEQFF. CDR3 DNA: TGTGCCAGCAGCCAAGGCGGAGGATACAATGAGCAGTTCTTC.

This clonotype was recorded many times. The CDR3 DNA follows: TGTGCCAGCAGTTACATGAACACTGAAGCTTTCTTT. This codes for CASSYMNTEAFF. The J gene is TRBJ1-1, the V gene TRBV6-2 or TRBV6-3; no reliable D call. Germline assignment: CDR1 MNHEY and CDR2 SVGEGT. The CDR3 is 12 amino acids. V lost 2 bases, J lost 0 bases, and 1 base lay in between.

This clonotype occurred a few times. The V gene is TRBV2, the J gene TRBJ2-7; 7 positions match TRBD1. The CDR3 consists of 14 residues. Trimming cost V 5 bases and J 0 bases; bases outside gene matches: 4. Germline CDR1 SNHLY, CDR2 FYNNEI. Here the CDR3 DNA reads TGTGCCAGCAGTCCAGGGGGAGCCTCCTACGAGCAGTACTTC. Residues: CASSPGGASYEQYF.

The J gene is TRBJ2-4, the V gene TRBV5-5; maybe TRBD2 (6 bases). CDR3 length: 13 residues. The germline gives CDR1 SGHKS, CDR2 YYEKEE (reference sequence). Trimming shortened V by 2 bases and J by 6 bases, and 9 bases separated the two germline ends. This CDR3 reads CASSFGGLNIQYF. CDR3 coding DNA: TGTGCCAGCAGCTTTGGGGGACTAAACATTCAGTACTTC.

The chain carries TRBV7-2 and TRBJ2-5; 7 nucleotides agree with TRBD2. V was clipped by 6 bases and J by 3 bases; unmatched bases: 7. Germline CDR1 and CDR2: SGHTA and FQGNSA. This CDR3 is built from 14 residues. CDR3 sequence reads: CASSFRAGKETQYF. In DNA, the CDR3 is TGTGCCAGCAGTTTCCGAGCGGGGAAAGAGACCCAGTACTTC.

V gene TRBV20-1 combines with J gene TRBJ2-7, with TRBD2 as a possible D gene (5 bases). Per the germline V gene, CDR1 is DFQATT and CDR2 is SNEGSKA (reference sequence). This CDR3 contains 16 residues. V lost 2 bases to trimming and J lost 0 bases, with 17 bases between them. CDR3 in amino acids: CSARPSMTRGSYEQYF. Written as DNA, the CDR3 is TGCAGTGCTAGACCCTCAATGACCCGGGGCTCCTACGAGCAGTACTTC.

This rearrangement joins TRBV20-1 to TRBJ2-2; no clear D. Per the germline V gene, CDR1 is DFQATT and CDR2 is SNEGSKA (reference sequence). V was pared by 3 bases and J by 1 base, with 9 bases between. This CDR3 has 14 residues. The DNA of the CDR3 is TGCAGTGCTAGCCTTGCCCAGAACACCGGGGAGCTGTTTTTT. Translation gives CSASLAQNTGELFF.

This clonotype came up a few times. The gene calls are TRBV5-5 and TRBJ2-5; D gene ambiguous. Germline values: CDR1 SGHKS, CDR2 YYEKEE (reference sequence). The CDR3 is 14 residues long. The V end lost 1 base, the J end lost 1 base, and 8 bases lay between the germline ends. The CDR3 DNA follows: TGTGCCAGCAGCTTGAAGCCTTCCCAAGAGACCCAGTACTTC. Its translation: CASSLKPSQETQYF. Complete variable domain (other parts from reference TRBV5-5 and TRBJ2-5): DAGVTQSPTHLIKTRGQQVTLRCSPISGHKSVSWYQQVLGQGPQFIFQYYEKEERGRGNFPDRFSARQFPNYSSELNVNALLLGDSALYLCASSLKPSQETQYFGPGTRLLVL.

This clonotype was picked up many times. The J gene is TRBJ2-5, the V gene TRBV29-1, with TRBD1 as a possible D gene (6 bases). The V end was cut by 6 bases, the J end by 2 bases, with 10 bases between. The CDR3 consists of 12 residues. Germline loops: CDR1 SQVTM, CDR2 ANQGSEA. The CDR3 region is CSVRQAQETQYF. The CDR3 nucleotides are TGCAGCGTGAGACAGGCTCAAGAGACCCAGTACTTC.

The chain has TRBV12-3 or TRBV12-4 and TRBJ1-5; TRBD1 aligns across 7 bases. The CDR3 is 15 residues long. V was clipped by 1 base and J by 4 bases; unmatched bases: 4. The CDR3 DNA follows: TGTGCCAGCAGTTTAGGGCAGGGGGAAAATCAGCCCCAGCATTTT. Residues: CASSLGQGENQPQHF.

The rearrangement uses TRBV6-2 or TRBV6-3 and TRBJ2-1; D perhaps matches TRBD2 (5 bases). Trimming pared 6 bases from V and 9 bases from J, leaving 15 bases between. Germline CDR1 and CDR2: MNHEY and SVGEGT. The CDR3 length is 13 residues. CDR3: CASSLGLGSEQFF. The CDR3 DNA is TGTGCCAGCAGCCTGGGCTTGGGGAGTGAGCAGTTCTTC.

In its sample, this clonotype was seen a few times. The V and J genes are TRBV15 and TRBJ2-1, with D perhaps TRBD2 (6 bases). The germline gives CDR1 LNHNV, CDR2 YYDKDF (reference sequence). There are 16 residues in the CDR3. The ends were cut back, 4 bases at V and 0 bases at J, with 13 bases in the middle. CDR3 DNA: TGTGCCACCAGCATGGGGACTGGCGGCTCCTACAATGAGCAGTTCTTC. Its translation: CATSMGTGGSYNEQFF.

This clonotype was counted at least ten times. The V and J genes are TRBV12-3 or TRBV12-4 and TRBJ2-3; D gene unclear. The CDR3 length is 12 residues. With 6 bases removed from V and 3 bases from J, the gap between germline ends came to 7 bases. The CDR3 sequence is CASSLQTDTQYF. The DNA for the CDR3 is TGTGCCAGCAGCCTTCAGACAGATACGCAGTATTTT.

In its sample, this clonotype was seen a few times. The CDR3 nucleotides read TGTGCCAGCAGAAAAGACGGGACAGCTACCCATGAGCAGTTCTTC. Residues: CASRKDGTATHEQFF. The genes are TRBV21-1 and TRBJ2-1; TRBD1, as called in the table, went unchecked against the DNA. TRBV21-1 is labeled a pseudogene. This CDR3 has 15 residues.

This clonotype was seen only a few times. The rearrangement links TRBV11-2 to TRBJ1-1, with a weak D call TRBD1 (5 bases). Germline loops: CDR1 SGHAT, CDR2 FQNNGV. Between the trimmed V and J ends, which lost 3 bases and 0 bases, there was a span of 8 bases. The CDR3 extends over 14 amino acids. CDR3 region: CASSFPGVNTEAFF. The CDR3 DNA sequence: TGTGCCAGCAGCTTCCCGGGGGTGAACACTGAAGCTTTCTTT.

V gene TRBV4-1 combines with J gene TRBJ2-2; D is ambiguous. V shed 6 bases and J shed 0 bases, with 20 bases lying between them. Germline V gene data show CDR1 as MGHRA and CDR2 as YSYEKL. This CDR3 has 18 amino acids. The CDR3 reads CASSPKGIRAPNTGELFF. The CDR3 coding sequence is TGCGCCAGCAGTCCTAAAGGTATCCGAGCCCCGAACACCGGGGAGCTGTTTTTT.

V is TRBV19 and J is TRBJ2-3; TRBD2 is a possible D gene (5 bases). This CDR3 has 13 residues. V was shortened by 3 bases and J by 2 bases, with 6 bases between the two germline ends. Germline CDR1 LNHDA, CDR2 SQIVND (reference sequence). The CDR3 here is CASSMRDTDTQYF. The CDR3, as DNA: TGTGCCAGTAGTATGAGGGACACAGATACGCAGTATTTT.

Only a few counts were recorded for this clonotype. The J gene is TRBJ1-2, the V gene TRBV7-3; TRBD1 aligns across 8 bases. J lost 4 bases, V lost 5 bases, and 3 bases had no gene match. The CDR3 length is 13 residues. Germline CDR1 is SGHTA and CDR2 is FQGTGA. CDR3 residues: CASSNGQGYGYTF. DNA of the CDR3: TGTGCCAGCAGCAATGGACAGGGCTATGGCTACACCTTC.

V is TRBV28 and J is TRBJ1-2; 9 bases align to TRBD1. CDR3 length: 15 amino acids. Germline V gives CDR1 MDHEN, CDR2 SYDVKM. V lost 2 bases to trimming and J lost 2 bases; unmatched junction nucleotides: 3. CDR3 sequence: CASSLGGQGNYGYTF. The CDR3 DNA reads as TGTGCCAGCAGTTTAGGGGGACAGGGAAACTATGGCTACACCTTC.

This clonotype was detected a few times. The chain is built from TRBV27 and TRBJ1-2; possible D gene TRBD1, 5 bases. Trimming pared 8 bases from V and 8 bases from J, leaving 18 bases between. CDR1 and CDR2 (germline): MNHEY, SMNVEV (reference sequence). The CDR3 consists of 13 residues. CDR3 in DNA: TGTGCCAGCCGCTTTGGGGGATCTGGGGGCTACACCTTC. Translated, it gives CASRFGGSGGYTF.

This clonotype showed up many times. Written as DNA, the CDR3 is TGTGCCAGCAGCTTGAACGGGGTAGATACGCAGTATTTT. Translation gives CASSLNGVDTQYF. V usage is TRBV7-9 and J usage is TRBJ2-3, with a weak D call TRBD2 (5 bases). V was pared by 3 bases and J by 5 bases, with 9 bases between. CDR3 length equals 13 residues. The V gene's germline CDR1 is SEHNR and CDR2 FQNEAQ (reference sequence).

The sample holds a few counts of this clonotype. V and J are TRBV20-1 and TRBJ1-1, with D unresolved. V was shortened by 7 bases and J by 3 bases, with 12 bases between the two germline ends. The CDR3 covers 12 residues. Germline CDR1 DFQATT, CDR2 SNEGSKA (reference sequence). CDR3 sequence (DNA): TGCAGTGTCCCAAGGCGGGACACTGAAGCTTTCTTT. This codes for CSVPRRDTEAFF.

This clonotype was seen only a few times. The chain couples TRBV4-1 to TRBJ1-2; TRBD1 aligns across 7 bases. The CDR3 spans 16 residues. CDR1 is MGHRA and CDR2 is YSYEKL in the germline V gene. The J segment lost 5 bases and the V segment lost 4 bases, leaving 13 bases of the junction unmatched. The CDR3 bases are TGCGCCAGCAGCCGACAACGGGCAGGGGGAGCATATGGCTACACCTTC. Protein sequence: CASSRQRAGGAYGYTF.